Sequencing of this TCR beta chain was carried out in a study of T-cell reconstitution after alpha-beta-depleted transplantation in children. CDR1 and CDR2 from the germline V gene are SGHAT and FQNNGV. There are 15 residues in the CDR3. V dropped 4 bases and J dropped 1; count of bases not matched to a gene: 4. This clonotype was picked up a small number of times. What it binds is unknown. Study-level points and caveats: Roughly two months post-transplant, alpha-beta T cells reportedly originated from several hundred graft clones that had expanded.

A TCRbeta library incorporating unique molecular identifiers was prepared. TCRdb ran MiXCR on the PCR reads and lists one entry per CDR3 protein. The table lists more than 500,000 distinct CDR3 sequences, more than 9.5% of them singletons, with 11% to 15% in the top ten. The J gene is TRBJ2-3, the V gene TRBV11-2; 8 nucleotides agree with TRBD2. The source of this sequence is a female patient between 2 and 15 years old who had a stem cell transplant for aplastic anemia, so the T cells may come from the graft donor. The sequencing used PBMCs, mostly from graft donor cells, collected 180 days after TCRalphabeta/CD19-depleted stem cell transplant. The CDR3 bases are TGTGCCAGCAGCTCCCGACTAGCGCGCACAGATACGCAGTATTTT. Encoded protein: CASSSRLARTDTQYF.